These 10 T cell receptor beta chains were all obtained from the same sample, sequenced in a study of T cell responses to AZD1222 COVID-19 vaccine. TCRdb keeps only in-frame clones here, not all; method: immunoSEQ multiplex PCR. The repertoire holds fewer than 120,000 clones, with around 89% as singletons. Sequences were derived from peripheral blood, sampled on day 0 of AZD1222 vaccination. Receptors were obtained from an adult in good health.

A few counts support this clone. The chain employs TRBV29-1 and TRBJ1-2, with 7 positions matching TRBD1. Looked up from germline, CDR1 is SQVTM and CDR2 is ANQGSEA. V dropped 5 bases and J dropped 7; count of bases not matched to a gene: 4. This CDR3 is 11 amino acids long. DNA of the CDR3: TGCAGCGTTAGACAGGGTATTGGCTACACCTTC. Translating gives CSVRQGIGYTF.

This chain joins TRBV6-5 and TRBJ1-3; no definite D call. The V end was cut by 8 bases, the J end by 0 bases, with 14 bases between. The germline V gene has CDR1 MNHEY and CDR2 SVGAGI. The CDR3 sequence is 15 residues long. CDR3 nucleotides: TGTGCCAGCGGACCGGACCGATACTCTGGAAACACCATATATTTT. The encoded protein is CASGPDRYSGNTIYF.

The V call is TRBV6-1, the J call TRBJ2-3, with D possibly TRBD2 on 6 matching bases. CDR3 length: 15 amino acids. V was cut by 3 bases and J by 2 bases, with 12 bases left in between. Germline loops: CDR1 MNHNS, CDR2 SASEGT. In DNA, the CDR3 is TGTGCCAGCAGTGAGAGGGACTCATCCACAGATACGCAGTATTTT. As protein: CASSERDSSTDTQYF.

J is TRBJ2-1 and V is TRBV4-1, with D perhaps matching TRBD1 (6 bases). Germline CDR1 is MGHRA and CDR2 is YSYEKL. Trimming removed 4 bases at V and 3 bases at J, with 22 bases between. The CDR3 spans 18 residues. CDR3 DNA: TGCGCCAGCAGCCGCGCCGCCCACGGGACCAGGGGCTACAATGAGCAGTTCTTC. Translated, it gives CASSRAAHGTRGYNEQFF.

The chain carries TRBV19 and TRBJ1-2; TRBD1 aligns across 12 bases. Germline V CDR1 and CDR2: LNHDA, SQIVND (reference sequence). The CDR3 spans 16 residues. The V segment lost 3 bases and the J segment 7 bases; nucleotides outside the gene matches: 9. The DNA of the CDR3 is TGTGCCAGTAGTATCGGGACAGGGGGCTTTTATGGTGGCTACACCTTC. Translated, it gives CASSIGTGGFYGGYTF. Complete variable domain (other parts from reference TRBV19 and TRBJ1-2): DGGITQSPKYLFRKEGQNVTLSCEQNLNHDAMYWYRQDPGQGLRLIYYSQIVNDFQKGDIAEGYSVSREKKESFPLTVTSAQKNPTAFYLCASSIGTGGFYGGYTFGSGTRLTVV.

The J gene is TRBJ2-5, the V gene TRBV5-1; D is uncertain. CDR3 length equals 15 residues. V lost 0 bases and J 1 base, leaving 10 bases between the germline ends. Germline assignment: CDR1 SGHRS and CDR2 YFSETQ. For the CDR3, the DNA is TGCGCCAGCAGCTTGGGACCCCCTACCCAAGAGACCCAGTACTTC. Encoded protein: CASSLGPPTQETQYF. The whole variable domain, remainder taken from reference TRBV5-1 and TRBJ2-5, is KAGVTQTPRYLIKTRGQQVTLSCSPISGHRSVSWYQQTPGQGLQFLFEYFSETQRNKGNFPGRFSGRQFSNSRSEMNVSTLELGDSALYLCASSLGPPTQETQYFGPGTRLLVL.

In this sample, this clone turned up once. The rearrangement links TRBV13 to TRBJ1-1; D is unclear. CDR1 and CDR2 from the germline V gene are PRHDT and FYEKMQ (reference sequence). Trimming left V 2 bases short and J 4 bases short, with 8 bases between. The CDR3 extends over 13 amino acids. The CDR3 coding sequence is TGTGCCAGCAGCTTACGGGGTACCACTGAAGCTTTCTTT. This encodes CASSLRGTTEAFF.

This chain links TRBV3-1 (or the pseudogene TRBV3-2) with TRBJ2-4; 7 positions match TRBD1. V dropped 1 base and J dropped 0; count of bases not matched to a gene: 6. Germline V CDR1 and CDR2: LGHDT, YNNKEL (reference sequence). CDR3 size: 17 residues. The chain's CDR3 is CASSQGGTALAKNIQYF. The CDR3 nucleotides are TGTGCCAGCAGCCAAGGGGGGACAGCATTAGCCAAAAACATTCAGTACTTC.

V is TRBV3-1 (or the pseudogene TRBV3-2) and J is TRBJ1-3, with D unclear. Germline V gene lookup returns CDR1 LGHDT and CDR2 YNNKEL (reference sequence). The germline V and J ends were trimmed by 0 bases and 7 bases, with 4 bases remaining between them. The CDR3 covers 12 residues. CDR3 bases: TGTGCCAGCAGCCAAGACCGCAACACCATATATTTT. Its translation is CASSQDRNTIYF.

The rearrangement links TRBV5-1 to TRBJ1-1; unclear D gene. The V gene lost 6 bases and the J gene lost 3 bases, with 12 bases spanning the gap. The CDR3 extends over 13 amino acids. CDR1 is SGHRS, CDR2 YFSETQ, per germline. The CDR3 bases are TGCGCCAGCATCTCGGATGGGTACACTGAAGCTTTCTTT. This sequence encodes CASISDGYTEAFF.